These T cell receptor beta chains were read from a single sample in a study of blood T cell repertoires in COVID-19. The protocol was immunoSEQ multiplex PCR, while the TCRdb copy is restricted to in-frame clones and leaves out a portion. The table lists about 63,000 clones, about 88% of them singletons, with more than 4% in the top ten. The sample comprised peripheral blood. These receptors came from a human donor in a cohort sampled during active COVID-19. Each CDR3 is given with its conserved first and last residue.

cdr3_length: 11
v_call: TRBV5-8
cdr3_aa: CASSLALPLHF

cdr3_length: 15
v_call: TRBV5-1
cdr3_aa: CASSKNRVGSTEAFF

cdr3_length: 14
v_call: TRBV7-2
cdr3_aa: CASSPGGVSEKLFF

cdr3_length: 12
v_call: TRBV7-2
cdr3_aa: CASSLDTPLLFF

cdr3_length: 14
v_call: TRBV6-2/TRBV6-3
cdr3_aa: CASSYLENAEKLFF

cdr3_length: 14
v_call: TRBV25-1
cdr3_aa: CASSGQGKGQPQHF

cdr3_length: 15
v_call: TRBV18
cdr3_aa: CASSPRTGRVDGYTF

cdr3_length: 16
v_call: TRBV5-1
cdr3_aa: CASSLEPSATYNEQFF

cdr3_length: 14
v_call: TRBV7-2
cdr3_aa: CASSSTSGSYEQYF

cdr3_length: 18
v_call: TRBV28
cdr3_aa: CASSPGSGGPSHGEKLFF